This is a list of T cell receptor beta chains from one sample in a study of Ad26.COV2.S vaccination and SARS-CoV-2 variants. Data came from immunoSEQ multiplex PCR; TCRdb stores just in-frame clones and leaves some out. The table has about 440,000 clones, 90% seen once. Sequences were derived from peripheral blood, sampled in a trial of Ad26.COV2.S vaccine versus placebo. The receptors here all came from a person between 18 and 59 years old who received the Ad26.COV2.S COVID-19 vaccine or a placebo. CDR3s include the opening cysteine and the closing phenylalanine or tryptophan. The D gene is left open where the match is weak. Rows may omit the clone size; those that give it use once, few, many or a size class.

CDR3	DNA	D	size	V	J
CAISGRGATGNTIYF	TGTGCCATCAGTGGTCGGGGCGCGACTGGAAACACCATATATTTT	-	-	TRBV10-3	TRBJ1-3
CASGLVGETQYF	TGTGCTAGTGGTTTGGTAGGGGAGACCCAGTACTTC	-	-	TRBV12-5	TRBJ2-5
CASSSSGRVSDTQYF	TGTGCCAGTAGTTCGAGCGGGAGAGTCTCAGATACGCAGTATTTT	TRBD2	-	TRBV19	TRBJ2-3
CASNLGGSYTDTQYF	TGTGCCAGCAATCTAGGCGGGAGTTACACAGATACGCAGTATTTT	TRBD2	-	TRBV2	TRBJ2-3
CASSSQLSGRDSDEQFF	TGTGCCAGCAGTTCCCAACTTAGCGGGAGGGATAGCGATGAGCAGTTCTTC	TRBD2	-	TRBV27	TRBJ2-1
CSVVVGNSETQYF	TGCAGCGTTGTAGTAGGGAATTCAGAGACCCAGTACTTC	-	-	TRBV29-1	TRBJ2-5
CASSLGASSSGQIYEQYF	TGCGCCAGCAGCTTGGGGGCTTCTTCTAGCGGGCAAATCTACGAGCAGTACTTC	TRBD2	once	TRBV5-1	TRBJ2-7
CASSPGTHQETQYF	TGTGCCAGCAGCCCCGGGACTCATCAAGAGACCCAGTACTTC	-	-	TRBV7-7	TRBJ2-5
CASSYLPLTGANVLTF	TGTGCCAGCAGTTACTTACCGCTTACTGGGGCCAACGTCCTGACTTTC	-	-	TRBV6-6	TRBJ2-6
CAWSVQANYEQYF	TGTGCCTGGAGTGTACAAGCGAACTACGAGCAGTACTTC	-	-	TRBV30	TRBJ2-7
CASSLLTGGYNEQFF	TGTGCCAGCAGTTTATTGACAGGAGGCTACAATGAGCAGTTCTTC	-	-	TRBV28	TRBJ2-1
CASSLGLRNTEAFF	TGTGCCAGCAGCTTAGGACTGAGGAACACTGAAGCTTTCTTT	-	-	TRBV3-1/TRBV3-2	TRBJ1-1